This passage covers 21 T cell receptor beta chains from one sample sequenced in a study of cytomegalovirus exposure and HLA in healthy donors. The PCR employed 60 Vbeta primers together with 13 Jbeta primers. Assay used: immunoSEQ multiplex PCR; TCRdb lists only in-frame clones, some missing. The sample has around 100,000 clones; roughly a tenth are singletons. Sequenced input: PBMCs. The receptors come from a man aged 35 to 55 in good health and CMV-seropositive.

This chain connects TRBV6-1 to TRBJ2-3; tentative D call: TRBD2 (6 bases). Germline lookup yields CDR1 MNHNS and CDR2 SASEGT. V shed 1 base and J shed 4 bases, with 12 bases lying between them. The CDR3 consists of 15 residues. In nucleotides, the CDR3 is TGTGCCAGCAGTGAAGAAGTTGGAGGGTCAGATACGCAGTATTTT. Translation: CASSEEVGGSDTQYF.

The chain employs TRBV5-1 and TRBJ1-6; D not resolved. Germline V gene data show CDR1 as SGHRS and CDR2 as YFSETQ. The V end lost 4 bases, the J end lost 7 bases, and 15 bases lay between the germline ends. This CDR3 comprises 15 residues. The CDR3 here is CASSQRTTGNSPLHF. The CDR3 DNA reads TGCGCCAGCAGCCAGAGAACTACTGGGAATTCACCCCTCCACTTT.

The chain uses TRBV6-1 and TRBJ2-1; no reliable D call. This CDR3 contains 13 residues. The V gene lost 2 bases and the J gene lost 10 bases, with 12 bases spanning the gap. Germline V lookup: CDR1 MNHNS, CDR2 SASEGT. This CDR3 reads CASSEIGWAEQFF. In nucleotides, the CDR3 is TGTGCCAGCAGTGAAATTGGGTGGGCGGAGCAGTTCTTC.

This chain connects TRBV5-1 to TRBJ2-2; weak D call: TRBD1 (6 bases). V lost 4 bases and J lost 0, with 13 bases in between. The germline CDR1 and CDR2 sequences are SGHRS and YFSETQ. The CDR3 sequence is 16 residues long. The chain's CDR3 is CASSVIGGPNTGELFF. The CDR3 region has the DNA TGCGCCAGCAGCGTTATAGGGGGACCGAACACCGGGGAGCTGTTTTTT.

The J gene is TRBJ2-1, the V gene TRBV5-1; no definite D call. Trimming took off 2 bases at V and 9 bases at J, with 12 bases between the two ends. Germline V gene sequence: CDR1 SGHRS, CDR2 YFSETQ. The CDR3 spans 13 residues. CDR3 sequence: CASSFRPGAEQFF. CDR3 bases: TGCGCCAGCAGCTTCCGACCCGGAGCTGAGCAGTTCTTC.

The chain is built from TRBV13 and TRBJ1-3; no definite D call. The CDR3 sequence is 13 residues long. Germline V gene lookup returns CDR1 PRHDT and CDR2 FYEKMQ (reference sequence). The V end lost 3 bases, the J end lost 7 bases, and 10 bases lay between the germline ends. For the CDR3, the DNA is TGTGCCAGCAGCTTCGCGACTAGGAACACCATATATTTT. As protein: CASSFATRNTIYF.

This clone was detected only a few times. This chain uses TRBV5-1 with TRBJ2-5; tentative D call: TRBD1 (5 bases). Germline V gene data show CDR1 as SGHRS and CDR2 as YFSETQ. The CDR3 has 14 residues. The V end was cut by 2 bases, the J end by 6 bases, with 14 bases between. CDR3 sequence reads: CASSFHPGQKTQYF. For the CDR3, the DNA is TGCGCCAGCAGCTTTCATCCAGGGCAGAAGACCCAGTACTTC.

The V and J genes are TRBV4-2 and TRBJ2-1; 11 positions match TRBD2. The V segment lost 4 bases and the J segment 5 bases; nucleotides outside the gene matches: 4. The CDR3 runs to 15 residues. CDR1 LGHNA and CDR2 YNFKEQ come from the germline V gene. The CDR3: CASSPGLADDNEQFF. The CDR3 DNA is TGTGCCAGCAGCCCGGGACTAGCGGACGACAATGAGCAGTTCTTC.

This clone was detected only a few times. J is TRBJ2-3 and V is TRBV29-1; D call uncertain. V was trimmed by 3 bases and J by 4 bases, leaving 11 bases between them. The germline V gene encodes CDR1 SQVTM and CDR2 ANQGSEA. This CDR3 has 13 residues. CDR3 coding DNA: TGCAGCGTTGACCCCGGGTTCCCAGATACGCAGTATTTT. Its protein is CSVDPGFPDTQYF.

This clone was observed once. CDR3 sequence reads: CAISESRGSNTGELFF. The CDR3 DNA reads as TGTGCCATCAGTGAGTCGCGGGGTTCGAACACCGGGGAGCTGTTTTTT. The gene calls are TRBV10-3 and TRBJ2-2; possible D gene TRBD2, 6 bases. The CDR3 sequence is 16 residues long. Germline V gene lookup returns CDR1 ENHRY and CDR2 SYGVKD. Trimming removed 0 bases at V and 0 bases at J, with 8 bases between.

This clone has a handful of counts. The V call is TRBV19, the J call TRBJ2-1; 12 positions agree with TRBD2. This CDR3 comprises 19 residues. V was pared by 10 bases and J by 2 bases, with 18 bases of the junction left unmatched. Germline CDR1 and CDR2: LNHDA and SQIVND (reference sequence). CDR3 in DNA: TGTGCCACGAGCCGGCTAGCGGGAGGGCCGCGATTCCCCTACAATGAGCAGTTCTTC. Translation: CATSRLAGGPRFPYNEQFF.

The J gene is TRBJ2-7, the V gene TRBV29-1, with D possibly TRBD1 on 5 matching bases. The CDR3 has 14 residues. Trimming pared 7 bases from V and 6 bases from J, leaving 22 bases between. Germline-derived CDR1 and CDR2 are SQVTM and ANQGSEA. CDR3 sequence reads: CSALTESKHLEQYF. CDR3 sequence (DNA): TGCAGCGCCCTGACAGAGAGTAAGCATCTCGAGCAGTACTTC.

This clone was detected a few times. The chain uses TRBV5-6 and TRBJ1-1; 11 bases align to TRBD1. The J segment lost 4 bases and the V segment lost 2 bases, leaving 1 base of the junction unmatched. Germline V gives CDR1 SGHDT, CDR2 YYEEEE. The CDR3 contains 14 residues. Here the CDR3 reads CASSFGQGATEAFF. In DNA, the CDR3 is TGTGCCAGCAGCTTTGGACAGGGGGCCACTGAAGCTTTCTTT.

This chain links TRBV14 with TRBJ2-3, with TRBD2 as a possible D gene (8 bases). The CDR3 contains 16 residues. Looked up from germline, CDR1 is SGHDN and CDR2 is FVKESK. V lost 1 base, J lost 8 bases, and 19 bases lay in between. The DNA of the CDR3 is TGTGCCAGCAGCCAAGGACTAGCGTCCAGGGGGGGTACGCAGTATTTT. This gives the protein CASSQGLASRGGTQYF.

This clone was detected a few times. This sequence joins TRBV10-3 and TRBJ2-7; TRBD1 aligns across 8 bases. The CDR3 is made up of 15 amino acids. Per the germline V gene, CDR1 is ENHRY and CDR2 is SYGVKD. The junction had 9 bases not matched to a gene; V was cut back by 3 bases and J by 5 bases. CDR3 in amino acids: CAISDWTGSLNEQYF. Written as DNA, the CDR3 is TGTGCCATCAGTGACTGGACAGGGAGTTTGAACGAGCAGTACTTC.

The CDR3, as DNA: TGTGCCAGCAGCACTATTGGACAGAGCACAGATACGCAGTATTTT. It yields the protein CASSTIGQSTDTQYF. The chain recombines TRBV7-8 with TRBJ2-3, with D possibly TRBD1 on 6 matching bases. Germline CDR1 is SGHVS and CDR2 is FQNEAQ. Trimming stripped 5 bases from V and 0 bases from J, with 12 bases between. The CDR3 is made up of 15 amino acids.

This rearrangement joins TRBV7-3 to TRBJ2-1; TRBD2 matches at 9 bases. J was trimmed by 4 bases and V by 1 base; bases with no gene match: 5. The CDR3 is 16 amino acids. Germline-derived CDR1 and CDR2 are SGHTA and FQGTGA. The CDR3 DNA follows: TGTGCCAGCAGCTTAATACCTAGCGGGAAATACAATGAGCAGTTCTTC. Its protein product is CASSLIPSGKYNEQFF.

Written as DNA, the CDR3 is TGTGCCAGCAGAAACCGGGACTTAAGAGTGGACACCGGGGAGCTGTTTTTT. Protein: CASRNRDLRVDTGELFF. This chain connects TRBV11-3 to TRBJ2-2; D is perhaps TRBD2 (6 bases). Per germline, CDR1 SGHNT and CDR2 YENEEA. CDR3 length: 17 amino acids. The V end was cut by 6 bases, the J end by 3 bases, with 20 bases between. The complete variable domain, with remaining parts taken from reference TRBV11-3 and TRBJ2-2, reads EAGVVQSPRYKIIEKKQPVAFWCNPISGHNTLYWYLQNLGQGPELLIRYENEEAVDDSQLPKDRFSAERLKGVDSTLKIQPAELGDSAVYLCASRNRDLRVDTGELFFGEGSRLTVL.

The table lists this clone with a few counts. This chain links TRBV10-3 with TRBJ2-7; D not resolved. Looked up from germline, CDR1 is ENHRY and CDR2 is SYGVKD. The CDR3 spans 17 residues. Trimming cost V 0 bases and J 4 bases, with 19 bases left between them. The chain's CDR3 is CAISESAVERVVYEQYF. CDR3 DNA: TGTGCCATCAGTGAGTCCGCGGTGGAGCGTGTAGTATACGAGCAGTACTTC.

The chain uses TRBV2 and TRBJ1-2; 8 nucleotides match TRBD1. V dropped 7 bases and J dropped 2; count of bases not matched to a gene: 6. The germline V gene has CDR1 SNHLY and CDR2 FYNNEI. The CDR3 is 14 amino acids. The CDR3 region is CASNYRDRNYGYTF. The CDR3 region has the DNA TGTGCCAGCAACTACCGGGACAGGAACTATGGCTACACCTTC.

In its sample, this clone was seen a few times. The J gene is TRBJ2-1, the V gene TRBV6-1; tentative D call: TRBD2 (5 bases). The germline gives CDR1 MNHNS, CDR2 SASEGT. CDR3 size: 12 residues. The V end was cut by 6 bases, the J end by 4 bases, with 7 bases between. For the CDR3, the DNA is TGTGCCAGCAGCCGGGGTTACAATGAGCAGTTCTTC. It is translated as CASSRGYNEQFF.